This T cell receptor (beta chain) was sequenced for a study of cytomegalovirus exposure and HLA in healthy donors. Overall study: In a previous analysis, approximately 110 million unique TCR beta sequences were found from 150 million to 200 million T cells. Overall study results and limits: Some highly shared sequence variants likely arose as a pipeline artifact. V- and J-gene trimming in TCR beta was tied to a missense DCLRE1C variant by an analysis performed later. Later work found most CMV-associated TCR beta chains apparently HLA-restricted.

Use of 60 Vbeta and 13 Jbeta primers characterized the PCR. Sequencing used immunoSEQ multiplex PCR; TCRdb keeps in-frame clones, though not all of them. Of 110,000 or so clones in the sample, 77% are singletons; the top ten hold roughly 4.5%. On this clone: Antigen unknown.

The V and J ends lost 2 bases and 4 bases, in that order; junction bases with no gene match: 4. This CDR3 region has 15 residues. Germline V gene lookup returns CDR1 MDHEN and CDR2 SYDVKM. Sequencing input: PBMCs. This TCR derives from a man aged 50-59 years in good health and CMV-seropositive. V is TRBV28 and J is TRBJ1-2; 10 bases match TRBD1. The CDR3 here is CASSLGDRGLYGYTF. CDR3 sequence (DNA): TGTGCCAGCAGTTTAGGTGACAGGGGGCTCTATGGCTACACCTTC.